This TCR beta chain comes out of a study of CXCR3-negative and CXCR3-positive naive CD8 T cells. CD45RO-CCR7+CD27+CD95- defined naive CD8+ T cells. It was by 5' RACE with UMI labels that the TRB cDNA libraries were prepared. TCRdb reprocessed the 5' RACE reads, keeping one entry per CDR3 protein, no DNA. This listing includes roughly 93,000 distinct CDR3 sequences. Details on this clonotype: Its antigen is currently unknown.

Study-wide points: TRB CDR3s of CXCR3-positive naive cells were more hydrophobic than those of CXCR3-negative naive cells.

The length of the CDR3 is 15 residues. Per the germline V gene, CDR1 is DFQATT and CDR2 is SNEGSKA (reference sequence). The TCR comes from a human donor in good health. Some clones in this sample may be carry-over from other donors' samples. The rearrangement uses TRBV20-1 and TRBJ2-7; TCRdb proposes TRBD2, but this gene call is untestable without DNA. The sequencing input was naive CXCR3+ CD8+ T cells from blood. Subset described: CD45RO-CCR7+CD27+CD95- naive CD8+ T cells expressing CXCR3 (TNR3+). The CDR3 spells CSARALLWGDYEQYF.